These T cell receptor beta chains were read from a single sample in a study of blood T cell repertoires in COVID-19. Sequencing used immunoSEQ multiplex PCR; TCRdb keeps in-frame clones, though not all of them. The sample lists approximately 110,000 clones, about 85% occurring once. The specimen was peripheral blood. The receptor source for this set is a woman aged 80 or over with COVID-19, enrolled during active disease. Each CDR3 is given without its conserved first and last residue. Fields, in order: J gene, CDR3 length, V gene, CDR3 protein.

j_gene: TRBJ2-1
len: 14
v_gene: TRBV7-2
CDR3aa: ASSFLAGGLYNEQF

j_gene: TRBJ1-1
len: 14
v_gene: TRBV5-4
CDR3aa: ASSPEARGLNTEAF

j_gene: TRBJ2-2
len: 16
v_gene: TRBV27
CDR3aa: ASSFSVGLAGVGGELF

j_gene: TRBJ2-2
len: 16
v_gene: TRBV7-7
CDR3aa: ASSSHPGLAGEPGELF

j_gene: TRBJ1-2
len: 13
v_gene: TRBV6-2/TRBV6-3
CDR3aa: ASSKGTDFNYGYT

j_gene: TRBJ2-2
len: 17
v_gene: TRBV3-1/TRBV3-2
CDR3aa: ASSLRTSGRARGTGELF

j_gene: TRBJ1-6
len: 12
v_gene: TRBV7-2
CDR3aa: ASSLDTGLTPLH

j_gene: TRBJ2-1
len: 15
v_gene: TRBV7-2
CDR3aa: ASSLIVALAGGPPEF

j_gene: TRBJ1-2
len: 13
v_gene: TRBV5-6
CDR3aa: ASSLRTGGAWGYT

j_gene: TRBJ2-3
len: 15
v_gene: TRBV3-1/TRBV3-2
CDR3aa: ASSQGPPGTNTDTQY

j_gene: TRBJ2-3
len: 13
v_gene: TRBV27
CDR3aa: ASSFRRLPTDTQY

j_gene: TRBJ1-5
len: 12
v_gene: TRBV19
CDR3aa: ASSYGAPHQPQH

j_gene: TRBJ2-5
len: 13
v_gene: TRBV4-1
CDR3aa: ASSPGPQWQETQY

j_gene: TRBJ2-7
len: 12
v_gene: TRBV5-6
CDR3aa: ASSRRTSGMEQY

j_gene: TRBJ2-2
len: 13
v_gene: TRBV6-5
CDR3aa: ASSYLTVNTGELF

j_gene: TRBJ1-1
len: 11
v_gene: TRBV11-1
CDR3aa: ASSLAGGTEAF

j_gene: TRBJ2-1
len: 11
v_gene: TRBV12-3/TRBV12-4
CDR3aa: ASSLASGAEQF

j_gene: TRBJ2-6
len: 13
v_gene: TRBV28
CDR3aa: ASSPQGEGANVLT

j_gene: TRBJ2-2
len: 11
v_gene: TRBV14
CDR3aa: ASSLRTAGELF

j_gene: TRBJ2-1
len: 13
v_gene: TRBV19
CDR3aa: ASSIPSGRGSEQF

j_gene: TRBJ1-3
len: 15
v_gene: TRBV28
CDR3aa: ASKGSSGITFGNTIY

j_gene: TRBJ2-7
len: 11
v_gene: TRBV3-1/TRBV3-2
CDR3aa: ASAKGGFHEQY

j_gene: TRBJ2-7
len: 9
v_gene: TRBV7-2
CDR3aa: ASSINYEQY

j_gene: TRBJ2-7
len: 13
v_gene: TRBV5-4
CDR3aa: ASSLDSLGPYEQY

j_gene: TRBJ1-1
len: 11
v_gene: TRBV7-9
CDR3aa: ASSASMRTEAF

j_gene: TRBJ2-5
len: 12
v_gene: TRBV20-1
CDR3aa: SASRTGGLETQY

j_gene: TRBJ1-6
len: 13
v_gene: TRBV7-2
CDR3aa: ASSSRQGASSPLH

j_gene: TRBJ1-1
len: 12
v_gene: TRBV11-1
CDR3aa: ASSWGQAGTEAF

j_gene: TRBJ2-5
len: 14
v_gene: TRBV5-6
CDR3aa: ASSFRAGMYQETQY

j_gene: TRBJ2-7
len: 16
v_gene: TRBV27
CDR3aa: ASSLTSSSSTGAYEQY

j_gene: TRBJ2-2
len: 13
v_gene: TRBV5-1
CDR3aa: ASSRDRGSIGELF

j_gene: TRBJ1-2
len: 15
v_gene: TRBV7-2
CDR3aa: ASSSDAGRGAIGGYT

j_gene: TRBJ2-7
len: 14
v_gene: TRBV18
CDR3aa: ASSPRKGAESYEQY

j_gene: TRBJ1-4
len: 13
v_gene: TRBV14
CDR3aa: ASSQGRRTNEKLF

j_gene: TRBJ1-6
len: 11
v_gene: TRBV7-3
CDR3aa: ASSSGGGSPLH

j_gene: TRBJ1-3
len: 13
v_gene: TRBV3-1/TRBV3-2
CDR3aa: ASSQETVSGNTIY

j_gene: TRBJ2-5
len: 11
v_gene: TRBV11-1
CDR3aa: ASSSGVAETQY

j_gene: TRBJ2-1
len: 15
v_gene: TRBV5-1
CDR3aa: ASSSGLVIGSYNEQF

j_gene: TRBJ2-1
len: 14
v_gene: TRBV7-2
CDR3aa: ASSLKAGGLYNEQF

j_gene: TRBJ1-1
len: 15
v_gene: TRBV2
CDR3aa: ASRGQGFIEGNTEAF

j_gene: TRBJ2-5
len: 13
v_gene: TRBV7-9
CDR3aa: ASSSFSTVQETQY